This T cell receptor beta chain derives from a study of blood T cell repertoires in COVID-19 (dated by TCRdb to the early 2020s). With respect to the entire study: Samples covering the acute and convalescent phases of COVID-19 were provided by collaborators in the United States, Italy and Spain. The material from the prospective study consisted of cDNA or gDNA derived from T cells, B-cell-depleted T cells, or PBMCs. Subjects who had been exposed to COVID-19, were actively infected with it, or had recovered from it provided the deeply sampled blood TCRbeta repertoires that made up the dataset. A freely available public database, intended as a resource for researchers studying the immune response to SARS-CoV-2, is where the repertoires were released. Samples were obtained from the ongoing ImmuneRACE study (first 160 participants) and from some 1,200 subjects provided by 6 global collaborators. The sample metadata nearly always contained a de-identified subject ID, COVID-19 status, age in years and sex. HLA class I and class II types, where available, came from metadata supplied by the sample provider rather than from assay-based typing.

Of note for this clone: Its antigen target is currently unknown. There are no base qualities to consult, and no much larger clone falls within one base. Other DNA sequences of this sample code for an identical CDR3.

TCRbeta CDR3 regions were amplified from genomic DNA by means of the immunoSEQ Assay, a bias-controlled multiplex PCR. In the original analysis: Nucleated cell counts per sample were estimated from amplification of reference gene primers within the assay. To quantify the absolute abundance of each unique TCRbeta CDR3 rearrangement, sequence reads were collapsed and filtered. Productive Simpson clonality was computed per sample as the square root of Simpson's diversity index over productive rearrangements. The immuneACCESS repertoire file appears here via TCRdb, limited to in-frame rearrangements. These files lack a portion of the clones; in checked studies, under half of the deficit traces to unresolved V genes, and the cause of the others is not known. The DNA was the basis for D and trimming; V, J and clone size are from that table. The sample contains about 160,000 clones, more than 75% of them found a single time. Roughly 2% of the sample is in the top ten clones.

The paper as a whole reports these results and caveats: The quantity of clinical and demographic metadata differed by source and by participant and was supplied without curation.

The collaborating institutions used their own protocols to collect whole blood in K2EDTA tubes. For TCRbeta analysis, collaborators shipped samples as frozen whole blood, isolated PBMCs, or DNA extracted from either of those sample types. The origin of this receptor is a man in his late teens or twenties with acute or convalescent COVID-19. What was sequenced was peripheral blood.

The DNA sequence reads TGTGCCATCAGCGAAGGACAGGGGAATCAGCCCCAGCATTTT. This is translated as CAISEGQGNQPQHF. The V and J segments used are TRBV10-3 and TRBJ1-5, and TRBD1 matches 9 of the central bases. Based on the germline V gene, the CDR1 and CDR2 sequences are ENHRY and SYGVKD. The CDR3 covers 14 residues, taking in both the cysteine and the phenylalanine. CDR3 DNA is the only sequence kept; it has 42 bases, read in frame from the first base. Trimming leaves V shorter by 6 bases and J shorter by 4 bases, with the junction holding 4 bases beyond the gene matches.